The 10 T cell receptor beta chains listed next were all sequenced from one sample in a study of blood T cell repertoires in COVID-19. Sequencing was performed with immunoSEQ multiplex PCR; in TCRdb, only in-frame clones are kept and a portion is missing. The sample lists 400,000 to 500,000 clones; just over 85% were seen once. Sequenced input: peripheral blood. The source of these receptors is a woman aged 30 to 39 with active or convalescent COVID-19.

This CDR3 reads CASSQSVDKLLTEAFF. The CDR3 nucleotides are TGTGCCAGCAGCCAATCCGTAGACAAGTTATTGACTGAAGCTTTCTTT. The J gene is TRBJ1-1, the V gene TRBV14; no firm D call. The germline V and J ends were trimmed by 2 bases and 5 bases, with 18 bases remaining between them. The CDR3 length is 16 residues. CDR1 is SGHDN, CDR2 FVKESK, per germline. Combining the CDR3 with reference TRBV14 and TRBJ1-1 gives the whole variable domain EAGVTQFPSHSVIEKGQTVTLRCDPISGHDNLYWYRRVMGKEIKFLLHFVKESKQDESGMPNNRFLAERTGGTYSTLKVQPAELEDSGVYFCASSQSVDKLLTEAFFGQGTRLTVV.

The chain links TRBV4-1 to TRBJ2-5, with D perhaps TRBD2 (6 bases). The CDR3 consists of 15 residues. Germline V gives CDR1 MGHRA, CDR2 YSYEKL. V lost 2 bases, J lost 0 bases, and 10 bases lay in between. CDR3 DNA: TGCGCCAGCAGCCAACCCTCTAGCGACCAAGAGACCCAGTACTTC. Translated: CASSQPSSDQETQYF.

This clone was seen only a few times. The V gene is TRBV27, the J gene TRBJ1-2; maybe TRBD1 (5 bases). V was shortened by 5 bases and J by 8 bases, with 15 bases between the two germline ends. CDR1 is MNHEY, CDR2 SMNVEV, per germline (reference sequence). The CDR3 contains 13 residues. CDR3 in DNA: TGTGCCAGCAGTACGGCACGGGACTGGGGCTACACCTTC. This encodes CASSTARDWGYTF.

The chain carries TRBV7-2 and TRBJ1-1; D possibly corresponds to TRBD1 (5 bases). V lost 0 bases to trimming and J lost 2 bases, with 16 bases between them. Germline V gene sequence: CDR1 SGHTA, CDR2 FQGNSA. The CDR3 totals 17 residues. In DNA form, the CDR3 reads TGTGCCAGCAGCTTAGCAGGGGCCCTACTGAGAAACACTGAAGCTTTCTTT. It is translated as CASSLAGALLRNTEAFF. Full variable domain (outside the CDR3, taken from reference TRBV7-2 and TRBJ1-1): GAGVSQSPSNKVTEKGKDVELRCDPISGHTALYWYRQSLGQGLEFLIYFQGNSAPDKSGLPSDRFSAERTGGSVSTLTIQRTQQEDSAVYLCASSLAGALLRNTEAFFGQGTRLTVV.

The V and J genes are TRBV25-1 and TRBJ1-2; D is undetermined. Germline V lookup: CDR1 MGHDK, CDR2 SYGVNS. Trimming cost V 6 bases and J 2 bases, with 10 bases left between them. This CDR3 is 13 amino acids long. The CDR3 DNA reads TGTGCCAGCAGGAGACCGGGGAACTATGGCTACACCTTC. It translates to CASRRPGNYGYTF.

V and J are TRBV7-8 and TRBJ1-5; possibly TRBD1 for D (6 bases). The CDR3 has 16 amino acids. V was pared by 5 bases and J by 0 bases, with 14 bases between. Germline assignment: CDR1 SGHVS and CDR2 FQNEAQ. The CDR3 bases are TGTGCCAGCAGCCCTCAAGGACAGCTTAGCAATCAGCCCCAGCATTTT. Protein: CASSPQGQLSNQPQHF.

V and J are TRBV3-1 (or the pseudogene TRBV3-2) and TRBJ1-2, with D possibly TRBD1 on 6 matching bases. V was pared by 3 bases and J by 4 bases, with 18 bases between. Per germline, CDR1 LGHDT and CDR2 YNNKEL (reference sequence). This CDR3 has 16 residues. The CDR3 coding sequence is TGTGCCAGCAGCCACACGACAGGAGTAACAATCTATGGCTACACCTTC. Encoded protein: CASSHTTGVTIYGYTF.

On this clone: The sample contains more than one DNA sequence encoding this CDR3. The CDR3 DNA is TGCGCCAGCAGCCAGCAGGGCCAAGAGACCCAGTACTTC. Translation gives CASSQQGQETQYF. This rearrangement joins TRBV4-1 to TRBJ2-5, with D possibly being TRBD1 (5 bases). The CDR3 loop spans 13 amino acids. Germline CDR1 is MGHRA and CDR2 is YSYEKL. V was clipped by 3 bases and J by 1 base, with 6 bases between them.

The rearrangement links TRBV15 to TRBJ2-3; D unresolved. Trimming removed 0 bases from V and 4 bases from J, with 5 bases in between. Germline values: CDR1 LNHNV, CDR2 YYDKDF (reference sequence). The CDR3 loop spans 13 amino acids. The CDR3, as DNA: TGTGCCACCAGCAGAGATCGGGCAGATACGCAGTATTTT. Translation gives CATSRDRADTQYF.

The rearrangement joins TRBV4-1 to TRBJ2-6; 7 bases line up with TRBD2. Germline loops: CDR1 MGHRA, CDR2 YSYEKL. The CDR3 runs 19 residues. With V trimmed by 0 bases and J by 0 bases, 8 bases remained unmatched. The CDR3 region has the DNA TGCGCCAGCAGCCAAGATAAGGCTAGCGGAAACTCTGGGGCCAACGTCCTGACTTTC. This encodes CASSQDKASGNSGANVLTF.